The 28 T cell receptor beta chains below all came from one sample that was sequenced in a study of beta chain features in type 1 diabetes. Study-wide results and caveats: Shortening of TCRB CDR3s, moderate but significant, appeared in all four CD4+ subsets of Type 1 diabetes patients.

Which antigens these TCRs recognize remains unknown. As every portion of the isolated RNA was reverse transcribed, the sequencing read expressed TCRB transcripts. Only in-frame clones appear in the TCRdb table, and some are missing; sequencing was by immunoSEQ multiplex PCR. Of over 650,000 clones in the sample, about 14% were seen once. Specimen: naive CD4+ T cells from blood. All receptors come from a man younger than 35 with type 1 diabetes.

The gene calls are TRBV27 and TRBJ2-3; 11 positions agree with TRBD1. The CDR3 spans 15 residues. V gave up 5 bases and J gave up 4 bases; unmatched junction bases: 5. Germline V lookup: CDR1 MNHEY, CDR2 SMNVEV (reference sequence). The CDR3 DNA sequence: TGTGCCAGCAGTCTATGGACAGGGGGCGCAGATACGCAGTATTTT. It specifies CASSLWTGGADTQYF.

The rearrangement uses TRBV30 and TRBJ1-5; TRBD1 is a possible D gene (6 bases). V gave up 2 bases and J gave up 5 bases, with 10 bases separating them. Looked up from germline, CDR1 is GTSNPN and CDR2 is SVGIG (reference sequence). The CDR3 contains 13 residues. For the CDR3, the DNA is TGTGCCTGGAGTATCAGACAGGATCAGCCCCAGCATTTT. Translation: CAWSIRQDQPQHF. The full variable domain, completed using reference TRBV30 and TRBJ1-5, is SQTIHQWPATLVQPVGSPLSLECTVEGTSNPNLYWYRQAAGRGLQLLFYSVGIGQISSEVPQNLSASRPQDRQFILSSKKLLLSDSGFYLCAWSIRQDQPQHFGDGTRLSIL.

This clone was detected a few times. This chain connects TRBV28 to TRBJ1-1, with D maybe TRBD1 (6 bases). CDR3 length: 18 residues. V gave up 3 bases and J gave up 0 bases, with 20 bases separating them. Germline V gene sequence: CDR1 MDHEN, CDR2 SYDVKM. The CDR3 DNA follows: TGTGCCAGCAGTTTCAAGATCCACCCAGGGGATATGAACACTGAAGCTTTCTTT. This sequence encodes CASSFKIHPGDMNTEAFF.

In its sample, this clone was seen a few times. The chain employs TRBV10-3 and TRBJ2-7, with TRBD1 matching over 9 bases. Per germline, CDR1 ENHRY and CDR2 SYGVKD. V dropped 6 bases and J dropped 5; count of bases not matched to a gene: 11. The CDR3 runs 15 residues. The CDR3 coding sequence is TGTGCCATCAGGGAAGGGACAGGGCGCATAGACGAGCAGTACTTC. Protein product: CAIREGTGRIDEQYF.

This clone was seen a handful of times. The chain uses TRBV10-3 and TRBJ2-7; weak D call: TRBD2 (6 bases). Trimming stripped 4 bases from V and 8 bases from J, with 18 bases between. Looked up from germline, CDR1 is ENHRY and CDR2 is SYGVKD. The length of the CDR3 is 14 residues. CDR3 region: CAISGQQDYEKQYF. The CDR3, as DNA: TGTGCCATCAGTGGGCAGCAGGACTACGAGAAGCAGTACTTC.

This chain connects TRBV2 to TRBJ2-1; 7 positions agree with TRBD2. The CDR3 runs 13 residues. The ends lost 9 bases at V and 8 bases at J; junction bases unmatched: 10. The germline gives CDR1 SNHLY, CDR2 FYNNEI. CDR3 nucleotides: TGTGCCAGGGGGAGGGAGCGGGGTGATGAGCAGTTCTTC. Protein product: CARGRERGDEQFF.

The chain carries TRBV7-2 and TRBJ2-1; 10 bases fit TRBD2. The CDR3 runs to 15 residues. V trimming: 3 bases; J trimming: 5 bases; junction bases outside the gene matches: 4. Germline lookup yields CDR1 SGHTA and CDR2 FQGNSA. CDR3 nucleotides: TGTGCCAGCAGCTTTCTAGCGGGGGTAGACAATGAGCAGTTCTTC. Amino acids: CASSFLAGVDNEQFF. The whole variable domain, remainder taken from reference TRBV7-2 and TRBJ2-1, is GAGVSQSPSNKVTEKGKDVELRCDPISGHTALYWYRQSLGQGLEFLIYFQGNSAPDKSGLPSDRFSAERTGGSVSTLTIQRTQQEDSAVYLCASSFLAGVDNEQFFGPGTRLTVL.

This chain joins TRBV21-1 and TRBJ1-5. TRBV21-1 corresponds to a pseudogene. This CDR3 spans 15 amino acids. This CDR3 is CASSMGGASNQPQHF. The CDR3 DNA sequence: TGTGCCAGCAGCATGGGGGGGGCGAGCAATCAGCCCCAGCATTTT.

This clone was detected a few times. The chain links TRBV5-1 to TRBJ1-4; D not certain. V was pared by 1 base and J by 0 bases, with 7 bases between. The CDR3 has 15 amino acids. The germline V gene has CDR1 SGHRS and CDR2 YFSETQ. This chain's CDR3 is CASSLRAATNEKLFF. CDR3 DNA sequence: TGCGCCAGCAGCTTGCGGGCCGCAACTAATGAAAAACTGTTTTTT.

The chain recombines TRBV4-3 with TRBJ1-2; D is possibly TRBD1 (5 bases). Trimming took 1 base from V and 3 from J, leaving 12 bases between them. In germline, CDR1 is LGHNA, CDR2 YSLEER. The CDR3 is 15 amino acids. The CDR3 sequence: CASSQAGGVDYGYTF. CDR3 in DNA: TGCGCCAGCAGCCAAGCGGGAGGGGTGGACTATGGCTACACCTTC.

This clone came up a few times. This chain connects TRBV15 to TRBJ2-4; 7 bases map to TRBD1. Germline lookup yields CDR1 LNHNV and CDR2 YYDKDF (reference sequence). J gave up 3 bases and V 3 bases, and 5 bases lay outside the gene matches. There are 15 residues in the CDR3. This CDR3 is CATSRPGTDKNIQYF. The CDR3 bases are TGTGCCACCAGCAGGCCCGGGACAGACAAAAACATTCAGTACTTC.

The V call is TRBV2, the J call TRBJ1-6; 9 bases are shared with TRBD1. CDR3 size: 14 residues. V lost 5 bases, J lost 8 bases, and 4 bases stayed unmatched. Germline CDR1 and CDR2: SNHLY and FYNNEI. The CDR3 protein is CASSPQGADSPLHF. CDR3 DNA: TGTGCCAGCAGTCCACAGGGGGCTGATTCACCCCTCCACTTT.

V is TRBV15 and J is TRBJ2-3; 8 bases are a match to TRBD2. This CDR3 has 15 amino acids. Germline CDR1 reads LNHNV; CDR2 reads YYDKDF (reference sequence). The V and J ends lost 5 bases and 5 bases, in that order; junction bases with no gene match: 9. The CDR3 sequence is CATSGGGLAGDTQYF. In DNA form, the CDR3 reads TGTGCCACCAGCGGGGGAGGACTAGCAGGAGATACGCAGTATTTT.

V and J are TRBV14 and TRBJ2-1; D gene ambiguous. Per the germline V gene, CDR1 is SGHDN and CDR2 is FVKESK. V was cut by 4 bases and J by 0 bases, with 7 bases left in between. This CDR3 is built from 14 residues. CDR3 amino acids: CASSRRVSYNEQFF. CDR3 coding DNA: TGTGCCAGCAGCCGAAGGGTCTCCTACAATGAGCAGTTCTTC.

The CDR3 DNA follows: TGTGCCAGCTCACCTTCGCGGGATCGGCAAGCTTTCTTT. Encoded protein: CASSPSRDRQAFF. This chain joins TRBV18 and TRBJ1-1; D gene unclear. Germline V gene lookup returns CDR1 KGHSH and CDR2 LQKENI. The V gene lost 3 bases and the J gene lost 9 bases, with 14 bases spanning the gap. This CDR3 spans 13 amino acids.

This clone was seen only a few times. This chain links TRBV4-2 with TRBJ2-7; 7 bases line up with TRBD1. Trimming at V came to 5 bases and at J to 3 bases, leaving 7 bases not matched to a gene. CDR3 length equals 14 residues. CDR1 and CDR2 from the germline V gene are LGHNA and YNFKEQ. The CDR3 sequence is CASSARDSHYEQYF. For the CDR3, the DNA is TGTGCCAGCAGCGCCCGGGACAGCCACTACGAGCAGTACTTC.

This clone was observed a few times. This chain joins TRBV28 and TRBJ2-1; TRBD1 matches at 9 bases. The CDR3 sequence is 15 residues long. In germline, CDR1 is MDHEN, CDR2 SYDVKM. Trimming removed 7 bases from V and 2 bases from J; junction bases left unmatched: 6. CDR3 nucleotides: TGTGCCAGCAAACCGGGACAGGGTCCCTACAATGAGCAGTTCTTC. It encodes CASKPGQGPYNEQFF.

The rearrangement joins TRBV14 to TRBJ2-5, with D tentatively TRBD1 (5 bases). Trimming removed 7 bases from V and 2 bases from J, with 8 bases in between. Per the germline V gene, CDR1 is SGHDN and CDR2 is FVKESK. The length of the CDR3 is 12 residues. Written as DNA, the CDR3 is TGTGCCAGCAAAGGGGTACAAGAGACCCAGTACTTC. Translated, it gives CASKGVQETQYF. The entire variable domain, with the rest obtained from reference TRBV14 and TRBJ2-5, is as follows: EAGVTQFPSHSVIEKGQTVTLRCDPISGHDNLYWYRRVMGKEIKFLLHFVKESKQDESGMPNNRFLAERTGGTYSTLKVQPAELEDSGVYFCASKGVQETQYFGPGTRLLVL.

The chain combines TRBV28 with TRBJ2-4; D assignment may be TRBD1 or TRBD2 (5 bases each). CDR1 is MDHEN, CDR2 SYDVKM, per germline. V was shortened by 2 bases and J by 1 base, with 15 bases between the two germline ends. This CDR3 is built from 17 residues. The CDR3 coding sequence is TGTGCCAGCAGTTTAATCCGGGGCGACGGGGCCAAAAACATTCAGTACTTC. Protein: CASSLIRGDGAKNIQYF.

The table lists this clone with a few counts. The V and J genes are TRBV29-1 and TRBJ1-2; tentatively, D is TRBD1 (5 bases). The CDR3 is made up of 13 amino acids. Germline V lookup: CDR1 SQVTM, CDR2 ANQGSEA. V lost 4 bases to trimming and J lost 2 bases, with 11 bases between them. CDR3 nucleotide sequence: TGCAGCGTTGCCACACAGGAAAACTATGGCTACACCTTC. Translated: CSVATQENYGYTF.

Worth noting for this clone: Compared with germline, one end of the junction differs, possibly owing to a read error. Additional DNA sequences in this sample encode the identical CDR3. The CDR3 DNA reads TGTGCCAGCAGCTTAGAGGGAACCGGAGAGCTGTTTTTT. Its translation is CASSLEGTGELFF. The rearrangement links TRBV7-9 to TRBJ2-2; no firm D call. The CDR3 is 13 residues long. From germline, CDR1 is SEHNR and CDR2 FQNEAQ (reference sequence).

This clone was seen more than once but under ten times. The chain is built from TRBV25-1 and TRBJ1-4, with D unresolved. CDR3 size: 11 residues. The V gene's germline CDR1 is MGHDK and CDR2 SYGVNS. Trimming took off 5 bases at V and 8 bases at J, with 6 bases between the two ends. For the CDR3, the DNA is TGTGCCAGCAGTTCTTGGGAAAAACTGTTTTTT. Encoded protein: CASSSWEKLFF.

This clone has just one count. The chain joins TRBV5-6 to TRBJ1-2; D remains ambiguous. CDR3 length equals 11 residues. Trimming removed 0 bases at V and 7 bases at J, with 4 bases between. CDR1 and CDR2 (germline): SGHDT, YYEEEE. CDR3 sequence (DNA): TGTGCCAGCAGCTTGGATCTTGGCTACACCTTC. Translating it yields CASSLDLGYTF.

A few counts support this clone. The chain uses TRBV30 and TRBJ1-5, with a tentative D call TRBD1 (5 bases). Trimming shortened V by 2 bases and J by 7 bases, and 12 bases separated the two germline ends. CDR1 and CDR2 (germline): GTSNPN, SVGIG (reference sequence). The CDR3 has 13 amino acids. CDR3 region: CAWSPQGIQPQHF. Written as DNA, the CDR3 is TGTGCCTGGAGTCCTCAGGGCATACAGCCCCAGCATTTT.

The chain carries TRBV9 and TRBJ2-2; TRBD2 matches at 13 bases. The trim removed 3 bases at V and 7 bases at J, leaving 6 bases unmatched. In germline, CDR1 is SGDLS, CDR2 YYNGEE. The CDR3 extends over 16 amino acids. In DNA, the CDR3 is TGTGCCAGCAGCGCCGGACTAGCGGGAGCGGACGGGGAGCTGTTTTTT. Translating gives CASSAGLAGADGELFF. The whole variable domain, filled in from reference TRBV9 and TRBJ2-2, reads DSGVTQTPKHLITATGQRVTLRCSPRSGDLSVYWYQQSLDQGLQFLIQYYNGEERAKGNILERFSAQQFPDLHSELNLSSLELGDSALYFCASSAGLAGADGELFFGEGSRLTVL.

This clone was seen a handful of times. V and J are TRBV5-1 and TRBJ2-6; D call uncertain. There are 17 residues in the CDR3. Germline CDR1 is SGHRS and CDR2 is YFSETQ. V was cut by 4 bases and J by 2 bases, with 16 bases left in between. The CDR3 DNA is TGCGCCAGCAGCCATAGGGCCGTTACGGCTGGGGCCAACGTCCTGACTTTC. Amino acid sequence: CASSHRAVTAGANVLTF.

This clone was counted a few times. This chain links TRBV7-2 with TRBJ2-7; 10 bases match TRBD2. This CDR3 is built from 15 residues. Germline V gene sequence: CDR1 SGHTA, CDR2 FQGNSA. J lost 2 bases, V lost 8 bases, and 9 bases had no gene match. CDR3 loop: CASAFGLAVTYEQYF. Written as DNA, the CDR3 is TGTGCCAGCGCGTTTGGACTAGCGGTTACCTACGAGCAGTACTTC.

The chain links TRBV29-1 to TRBJ1-5; D gene ambiguous. Germline V gene sequence: CDR1 SQVTM, CDR2 ANQGSEA. This CDR3 is built from 13 residues. V was cut by 5 bases and J by 0 bases, with 8 bases left in between. This CDR3 is CSVKWNSNQPQHF. CDR3 in DNA: TGCAGCGTTAAATGGAATAGCAATCAGCCCCAGCATTTT.